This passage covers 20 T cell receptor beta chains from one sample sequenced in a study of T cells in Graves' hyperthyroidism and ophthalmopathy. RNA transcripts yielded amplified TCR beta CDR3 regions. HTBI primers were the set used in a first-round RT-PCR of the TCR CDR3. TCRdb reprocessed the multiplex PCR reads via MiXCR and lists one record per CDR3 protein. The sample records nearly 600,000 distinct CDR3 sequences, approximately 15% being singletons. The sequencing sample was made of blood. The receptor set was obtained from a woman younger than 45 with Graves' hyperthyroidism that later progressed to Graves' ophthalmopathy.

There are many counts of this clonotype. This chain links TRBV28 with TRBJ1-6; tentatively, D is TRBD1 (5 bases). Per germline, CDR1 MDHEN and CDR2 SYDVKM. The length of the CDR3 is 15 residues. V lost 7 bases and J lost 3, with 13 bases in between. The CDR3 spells CASTAGTDYNSPLHF. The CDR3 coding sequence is TGTGCCAGCACCGCCGGGACCGACTATAATTCACCCCTCCACTTT. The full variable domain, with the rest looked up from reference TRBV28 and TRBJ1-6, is DVKVTQSSRYLVKRTGEKVFLECVQDMDHENMFWYRQDPGLGLRLIYFSYDVKMKEKGDIPEGYSVSREKKERFSLILESASTNQTSMYLCASTAGTDYNSPLHFGNGTRLTVT.

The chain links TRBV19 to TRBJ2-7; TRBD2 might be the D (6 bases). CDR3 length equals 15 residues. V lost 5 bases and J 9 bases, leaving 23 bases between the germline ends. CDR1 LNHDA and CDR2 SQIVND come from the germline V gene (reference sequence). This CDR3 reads CASSSGRDRRAVQYF. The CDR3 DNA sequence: TGTGCCAGTAGTTCAGGGCGGGACCGTCGGGCGGTGCAGTACTTC.

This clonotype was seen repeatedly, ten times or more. The CDR3 nucleotides are TGTGCCATCGGGGGAGGAGAAGAGACCCAGTACTTC. Translation: CAIGGGEETQYF. V is TRBV12-3 or TRBV12-4 and J is TRBJ2-5; tentative D call: TRBD2 (6 bases). V was shortened by 10 bases and J by 3 bases, with 12 bases between the two germline ends. The CDR3 extends over 12 amino acids.

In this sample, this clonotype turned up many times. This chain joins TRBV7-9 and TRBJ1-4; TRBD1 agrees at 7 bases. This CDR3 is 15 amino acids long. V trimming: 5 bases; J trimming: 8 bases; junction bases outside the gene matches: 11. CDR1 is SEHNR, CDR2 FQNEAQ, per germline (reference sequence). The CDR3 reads CASSDRQGPGEKLFF. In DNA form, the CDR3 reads TGTGCCAGCAGCGATCGACAGGGACCTGGGGAAAAACTGTTTTTT.

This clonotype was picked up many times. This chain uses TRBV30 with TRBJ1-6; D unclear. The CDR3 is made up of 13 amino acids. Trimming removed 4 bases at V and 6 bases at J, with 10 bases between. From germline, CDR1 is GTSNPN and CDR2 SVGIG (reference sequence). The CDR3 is CAWMRGINSPLHF. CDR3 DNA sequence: TGTGCCTGGATGAGAGGGATTAATTCACCCCTCCACTTT.

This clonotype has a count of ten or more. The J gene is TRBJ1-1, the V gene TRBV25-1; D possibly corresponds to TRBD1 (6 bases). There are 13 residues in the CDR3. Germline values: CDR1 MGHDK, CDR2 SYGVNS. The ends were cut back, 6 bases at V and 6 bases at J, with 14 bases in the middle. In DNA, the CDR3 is TGTGCCAGCAGCGACAGCGGGGGCGCTGAAGCTTTCTTT. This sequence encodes CASSDSGGAEAFF. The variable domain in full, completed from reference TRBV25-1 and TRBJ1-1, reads EADIYQTPRYLVIGTGKKITLECSQTMGHDKMYWYQQDPGMELHLIHYSYGVNSTEKGDLSSESTVSRIRTEHFPLTLESARPSHTSQYLCASSDSGGAEAFFGQGTRLTVV.

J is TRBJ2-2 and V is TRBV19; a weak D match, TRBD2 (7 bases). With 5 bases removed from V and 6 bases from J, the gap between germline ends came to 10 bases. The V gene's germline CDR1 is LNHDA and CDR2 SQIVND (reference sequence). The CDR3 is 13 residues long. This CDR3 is CASSEGGAGELFF. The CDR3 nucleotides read TGTGCCAGTAGTGAAGGGGGGGCCGGGGAGCTGTTTTTT.

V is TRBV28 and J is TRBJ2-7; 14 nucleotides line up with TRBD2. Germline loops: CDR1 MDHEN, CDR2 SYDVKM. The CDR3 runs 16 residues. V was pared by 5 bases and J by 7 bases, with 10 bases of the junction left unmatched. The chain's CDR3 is CASSRQGLAGAREQYF. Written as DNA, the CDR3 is TGTGCCAGCAGTCGACAGGGACTAGCGGGAGCACGGGAGCAGTACTTC.

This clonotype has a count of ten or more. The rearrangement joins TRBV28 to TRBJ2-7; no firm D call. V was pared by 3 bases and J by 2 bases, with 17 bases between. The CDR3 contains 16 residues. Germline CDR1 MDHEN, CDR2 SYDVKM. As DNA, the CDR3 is TGTGCCAGCAGTTTGTCGTTGCAGGCCCTGACCTACGAGCAGTACTTC. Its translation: CASSLSLQALTYEQYF. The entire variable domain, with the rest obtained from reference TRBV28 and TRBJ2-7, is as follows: DVKVTQSSRYLVKRTGEKVFLECVQDMDHENMFWYRQDPGLGLRLIYFSYDVKMKEKGDIPEGYSVSREKKERFSLILESASTNQTSMYLCASSLSLQALTYEQYFGPGTRLTVT.

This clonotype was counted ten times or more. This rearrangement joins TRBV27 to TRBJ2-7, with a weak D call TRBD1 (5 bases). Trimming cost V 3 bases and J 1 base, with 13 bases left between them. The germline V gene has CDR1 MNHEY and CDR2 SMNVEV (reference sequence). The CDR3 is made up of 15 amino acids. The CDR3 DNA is TGTGCCAGCAGTTTCAGGGCCCTACGGTCCTACGAGCAGTACTTC. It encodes CASSFRALRSYEQYF.

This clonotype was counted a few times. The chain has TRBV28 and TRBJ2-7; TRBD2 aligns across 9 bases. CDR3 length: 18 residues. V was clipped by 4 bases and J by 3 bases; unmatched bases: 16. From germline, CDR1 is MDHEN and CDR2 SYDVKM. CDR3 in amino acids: CASSSFPGSGSLGYEQYF. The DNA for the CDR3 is TGTGCCAGCAGTTCCTTCCCAGGTAGCGGGAGCCTGGGCTACGAGCAGTACTTC.

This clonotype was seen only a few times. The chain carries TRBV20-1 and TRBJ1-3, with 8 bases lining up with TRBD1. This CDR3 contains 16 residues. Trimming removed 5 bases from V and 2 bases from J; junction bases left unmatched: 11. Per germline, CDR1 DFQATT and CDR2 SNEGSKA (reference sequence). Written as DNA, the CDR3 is TGCAGTGCTCCCTCCGTGACAGGGGCCGCTGGAAACACCATATATTTT. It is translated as CSAPSVTGAAGNTIYF.

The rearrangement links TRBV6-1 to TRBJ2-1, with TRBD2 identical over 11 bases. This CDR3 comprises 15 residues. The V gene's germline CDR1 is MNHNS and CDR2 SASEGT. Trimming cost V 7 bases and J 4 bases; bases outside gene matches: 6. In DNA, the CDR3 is TGTGCCAGCAACCCGGGACTAGCGGCATACAATGAGCAGTTCTTC. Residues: CASNPGLAAYNEQFF.

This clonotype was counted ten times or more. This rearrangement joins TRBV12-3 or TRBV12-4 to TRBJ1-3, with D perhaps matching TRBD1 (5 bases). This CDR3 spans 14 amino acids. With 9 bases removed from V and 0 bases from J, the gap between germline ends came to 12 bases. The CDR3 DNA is TGTGCCAGTTGCCCGACAGTCTCTGGAAACACCATATATTTT. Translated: CASCPTVSGNTIYF.

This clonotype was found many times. CDR3 region: CASSYSGGEVEKLFF. CDR3 DNA: TGTGCCAGCAGTTACTCGGGAGGGGAGGTCGAAAAACTGTTTTTT. This chain uses TRBV6-5 with TRBJ1-4; maybe TRBD1 (5 bases). V was trimmed by 0 bases and J by 8 bases, leaving 13 bases between them. Per the germline V gene, CDR1 is MNHEY and CDR2 is SVGAGI. This CDR3 comprises 15 residues.

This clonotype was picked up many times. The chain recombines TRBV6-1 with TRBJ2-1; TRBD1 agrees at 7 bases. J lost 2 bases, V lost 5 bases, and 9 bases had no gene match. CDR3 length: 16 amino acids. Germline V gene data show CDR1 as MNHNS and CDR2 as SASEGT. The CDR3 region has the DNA TGTGCCAGCAGTTCCAAACGACAGGGCCCCTACAATGAGCAGTTCTTC. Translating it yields CASSSKRQGPYNEQFF.

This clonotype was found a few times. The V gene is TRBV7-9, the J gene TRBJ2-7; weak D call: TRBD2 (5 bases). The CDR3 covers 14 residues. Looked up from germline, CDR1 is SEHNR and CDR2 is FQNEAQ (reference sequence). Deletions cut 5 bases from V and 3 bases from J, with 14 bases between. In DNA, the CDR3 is TGTGCCAGCAGCCATTCGACGGAGGTCTACGAGCAGTACTTC. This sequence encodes CASSHSTEVYEQYF.

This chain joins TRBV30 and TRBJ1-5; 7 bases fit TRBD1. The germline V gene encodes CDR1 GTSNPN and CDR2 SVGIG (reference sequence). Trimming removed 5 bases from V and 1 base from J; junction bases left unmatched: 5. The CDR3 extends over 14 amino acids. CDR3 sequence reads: CAWGTGVSNQPQHF. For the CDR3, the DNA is TGTGCCTGGGGTACAGGGGTAAGCAATCAGCCCCAGCATTTT.

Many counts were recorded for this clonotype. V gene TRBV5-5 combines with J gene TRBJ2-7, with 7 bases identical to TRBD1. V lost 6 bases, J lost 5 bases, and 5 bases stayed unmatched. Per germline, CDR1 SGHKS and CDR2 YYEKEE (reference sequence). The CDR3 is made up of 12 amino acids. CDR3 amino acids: CASIGGTHEQYF. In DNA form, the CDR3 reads TGTGCCAGCATAGGGGGCACCCACGAGCAGTACTTC.

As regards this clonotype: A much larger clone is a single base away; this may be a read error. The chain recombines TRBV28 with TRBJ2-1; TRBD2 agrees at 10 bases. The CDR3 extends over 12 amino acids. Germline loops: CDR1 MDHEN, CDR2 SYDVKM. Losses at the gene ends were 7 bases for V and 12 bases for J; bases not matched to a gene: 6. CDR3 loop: CASTGLADGQFF. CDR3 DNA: TGTGCCAGCACCGGACTAGCGGATGGGCAGTTCTTC.